The present TCR beta chain was sequenced within a study of blood T cell repertoires in COVID-19. Per germline, CDR1 SGHRS and CDR2 YFSETQ. The CDR3 spans 13 residues. Trimming removed 1 base from V and 1 base from J, with 5 bases in between. The assay was immunoSEQ multiplex PCR, and TCRdb's table has in-frame clones only and misses some. The top ten clones hold under 11% of a sample with more than 60,000 clones, roughly four fifths of them seen once. The sample holds one count of this clone. The rearrangement links TRBV5-1 to TRBJ2-5, with no clear D. This TCR was sampled from a man aged 55-75 years with acute or convalescent COVID-19. Material: peripheral blood. The CDR3 is CASSLPSQETQYF. The CDR3 coding sequence is TGCGCCAGCAGCTTGCCCAGCCAAGAGACCCAGTACTTC.